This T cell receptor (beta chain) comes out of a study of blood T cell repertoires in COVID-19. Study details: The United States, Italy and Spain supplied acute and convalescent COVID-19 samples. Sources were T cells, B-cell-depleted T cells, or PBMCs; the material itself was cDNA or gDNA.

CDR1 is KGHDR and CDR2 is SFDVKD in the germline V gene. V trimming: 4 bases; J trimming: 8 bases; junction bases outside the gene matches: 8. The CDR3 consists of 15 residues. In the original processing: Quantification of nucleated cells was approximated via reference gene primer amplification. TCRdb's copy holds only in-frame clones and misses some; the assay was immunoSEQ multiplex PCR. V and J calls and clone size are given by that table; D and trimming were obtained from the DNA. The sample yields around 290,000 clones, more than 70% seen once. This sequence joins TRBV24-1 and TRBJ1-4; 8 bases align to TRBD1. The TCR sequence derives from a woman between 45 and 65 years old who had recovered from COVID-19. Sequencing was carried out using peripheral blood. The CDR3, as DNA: TGTGCCACCAGTGACCCCGGACAGGGAAAAGAAAAACTGTTTTTT. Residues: CATSDPGQGKEKLFF.